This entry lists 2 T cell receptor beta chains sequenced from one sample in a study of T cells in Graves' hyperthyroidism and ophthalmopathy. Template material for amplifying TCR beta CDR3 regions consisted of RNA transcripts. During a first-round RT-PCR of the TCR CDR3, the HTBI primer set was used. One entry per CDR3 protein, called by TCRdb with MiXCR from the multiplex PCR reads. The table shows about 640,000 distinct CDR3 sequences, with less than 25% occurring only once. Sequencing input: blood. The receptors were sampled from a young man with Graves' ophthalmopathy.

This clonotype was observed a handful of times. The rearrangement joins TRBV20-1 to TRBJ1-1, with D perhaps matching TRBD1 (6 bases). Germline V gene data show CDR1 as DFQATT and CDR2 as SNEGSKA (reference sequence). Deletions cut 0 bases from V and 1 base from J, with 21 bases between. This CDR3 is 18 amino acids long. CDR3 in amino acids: CSARESPYRDIKNTEAFF. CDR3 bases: TGCAGTGCTAGAGAGAGCCCCTACCGGGACATAAAGAACACTGAAGCTTTCTTT.

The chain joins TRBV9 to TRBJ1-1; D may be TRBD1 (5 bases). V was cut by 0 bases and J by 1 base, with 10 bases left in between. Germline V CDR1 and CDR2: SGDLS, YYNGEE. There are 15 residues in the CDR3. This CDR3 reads CASSVVAGRNTEAFF. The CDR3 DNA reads TGTGCCAGCAGCGTAGTGGCAGGGCGGAACACTGAAGCTTTCTTT. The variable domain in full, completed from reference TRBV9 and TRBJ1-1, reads DSGVTQTPKHLITATGQRVTLRCSPRSGDLSVYWYQQSLDQGLQFLIQYYNGEERAKGNILERFSAQQFPDLHSELNLSSLELGDSALYFCASSVVAGRNTEAFFGQGTRLTVV.